A single T cell receptor (beta chain) is shown here with its context. This entry is derived from a study of blood T cell repertoires in COVID-19. Repertoires were generated with immunoSEQ multiplex PCR, while TCRdb's copy carries only in-frame clones and drops some. The top ten clones hold about 2.6% of a sample with roughly 200,000 clones, 88% of them seen once. The receptor comes from a woman aged 25 to 45 who had recovered from COVID-19. The sequenced sample consisted of PBMCs or T cells enriched from blood (not recorded which).

CDR3 loop: CASSQARADEQFF. The CDR3, as DNA: TGTGCCAGCAGCCAAGCCAGGGCAGATGAGCAGTTCTTC. V and J are TRBV3-1 (or the pseudogene TRBV3-2) and TRBJ2-1, with D maybe TRBD1 (5 bases). Germline V lookup: CDR1 LGHDT, CDR2 YNNKEL (reference sequence). Trimming left V 1 base short and J 8 bases short, with 9 bases between. The length of the CDR3 is 13 residues.